These 32 T cell receptor beta chains were all obtained from the same sample, sequenced in a study of shared clonotypes between healthy human individuals (dated by TCRdb to the early 2020s). CD8 naive samples were obtained by positive selection for CCR7 among CD45RO-negative cells, yielding a CD45RA+CCR7+ population from which TemRA cells were excluded. Receptors were amplified or captured by the immunoSEQ multiplex PCR assay. This is the immuneACCESS table as TCRdb keeps it, with only in-frame sequences that have V and J called. A part of the clones is gone; compared with another copy, unresolved V genes explain less than half, and the rest is unexplained. The sample has around 1.9 million clones on record, around 93% of them singletons. The top ten hold 1.5% to 2% of the sample. The sample was naive CD8+ T cells from PBMCs. The cell subset or site label on this specimen signifies: CD45RA+CCR7+. The receptors originated from a man aged 18 to 35 in good health. Some clones in this sample may be carry-over from other donors' samples.

This clone showed up just a few times. J is TRBJ2-1 and V is TRBV19, with TRBD2 matching over 13 bases. J lost 7 bases, V lost 6 bases, and 6 bases had no gene match. Germline CDR1 LNHDA, CDR2 SQIVND (reference sequence). The CDR3 is 15 amino acids. CDR3 loop: CASRTLAGGSNEQFF. CDR3 bases: TGTGCCAGTAGAACACTAGCGGGAGGGAGTAATGAGCAGTTCTTC.

The table lists this clone with a count of one. Distinct nucleotide sequences in the sample also encode this CDR3. This chain joins TRBV27 and TRBJ2-1; D is undetermined. In germline, CDR1 is MNHEY, CDR2 SMNVEV (reference sequence). CDR3 size: 11 residues. The V end was cut by 5 bases, the J end by 4 bases, with 3 bases between. Here the CDR3 DNA reads TGTGCCAGCAGTACTTACAATGAGCAGTTCTTC. As protein: CASSTYNEQFF.

The chain is built from TRBV7-2 and TRBJ1-2; unclear D gene. This CDR3 contains 14 residues. Trimming cost V 4 bases and J 4 bases, with 13 bases left between them. In germline, CDR1 is SGHTA, CDR2 FQGNSA. CDR3 nucleotides: TGTGCCAGCAGCTGGCTGCTGGGTTCCTATGGCTACACCTTC. It codes for CASSWLLGSYGYTF.

The chain combines TRBV7-9 with TRBJ2-1; TRBD2 is a possible D gene (5 bases). Germline V gene lookup returns CDR1 SEHNR and CDR2 FQNEAQ (reference sequence). The length of the CDR3 is 14 residues. V was clipped by 5 bases and J by 7 bases, with 15 bases between them. CDR3 DNA: TGTGCCAGCAGCCCCCAGGTCGGCGGGAATGAGCAGTTCTTC. This codes for CASSPQVGGNEQFF.

The chain employs TRBV4-2 and TRBJ2-5; no definite D call. V was shortened by 3 bases and J by 2 bases, with 4 bases between the two germline ends. In germline, CDR1 is LGHNA, CDR2 YNFKEQ. The CDR3 is 12 residues long. The CDR3 region has the DNA TGTGCCAGCAGCCAGATACAAGAGACCCAGTACTTC. Amino acids: CASSQIQETQYF.

The chain combines TRBV5-1 with TRBJ2-1, with 8 bases identical to TRBD2. Trimming at V came to 0 bases and at J to 8 bases, leaving 7 bases not matched to a gene. Germline loops: CDR1 SGHRS, CDR2 YFSETQ. The CDR3 is 15 residues long. The CDR3 loop is CASSLEGLDFYEQFF. The CDR3 nucleotides read TGCGCCAGCAGCTTGGAGGGACTAGATTTCTATGAGCAGTTCTTC.

Comments on this clone: Other DNA sequences within the sample encode an identical CDR3. The genes are TRBV28 and TRBJ2-7; D is ambiguous. V was shortened by 6 bases and J by 3 bases, with 12 bases between the two germline ends. The germline CDR1 and CDR2 sequences are MDHEN and SYDVKM. The CDR3 covers 13 residues. Written as DNA, the CDR3 is TGTGCCAGCAGATCGTCCGGTGGCTACGAGCAGTACTTC. Translating it yields CASRSSGGYEQYF.

The chain employs TRBV19 and TRBJ2-1; possibly TRBD1 for D (5 bases). This CDR3 has 14 residues. Trimming left V 5 bases short and J 4 bases short, with 12 bases between. CDR1 is LNHDA, CDR2 SQIVND, per germline (reference sequence). CDR3 in DNA: TGTGCCAGTAGTCCCCCGCAGGGATACAATGAGCAGTTCTTC. Its protein product is CASSPPQGYNEQFF.

The chain uses TRBV27 and TRBJ2-2, with 10 positions matching TRBD1. Trimming removed 3 bases from V and 3 bases from J; junction bases left unmatched: 7. The CDR3 runs to 17 residues. CDR1 is MNHEY and CDR2 is SMNVEV in the germline V gene (reference sequence). DNA for the CDR3: TGTGCCAGCAGTTTTAACCCGGGACAGGGGTACACCGGGGAGCTGTTTTTT. Residues: CASSFNPGQGYTGELFF.

Comments on this clone: This may arise from a read error, as a much more abundant clone is one base away. At the DNA level, this CDR3 is encoded by other sequences in the same sample as well. The chain has TRBV28 and TRBJ1-1; the D is unclear. Per the germline V gene, CDR1 is MDHEN and CDR2 is SYDVKM. The CDR3 contains 11 residues. V was trimmed by 6 bases and J by 0 bases, leaving 2 bases between them. The CDR3 DNA follows: TGTGCCAGCAGATTGAACACTGAAGCTTTCTTT. Translation: CASRLNTEAFF.

V gene TRBV28 combines with J gene TRBJ2-1; 7 bases are shared with TRBD1. J lost 0 bases, V lost 3 bases, and 11 bases had no gene match. Germline V gives CDR1 MDHEN, CDR2 SYDVKM. This CDR3 contains 18 residues. Written as DNA, the CDR3 is TGTGCCAGCAGTTTTCCCACCTCAGGGGGAGCCTCCTACAATGAGCAGTTCTTC. Its protein is CASSFPTSGGASYNEQFF.

V and J are TRBV30 and TRBJ2-7; TRBD1 matches 10 bases. V was pared by 0 bases and J by 7 bases, with 6 bases of the junction left unmatched. The CDR3 is 14 amino acids. Looked up from germline, CDR1 is GTSNPN and CDR2 is SVGIG (reference sequence). The CDR3 DNA follows: TGTGCCTGGAGTGTATATGGGACAGGGGAGGAGCAGTACTTC. It encodes CAWSVYGTGEEQYF.

The chain recombines TRBV6-4 with TRBJ2-3, with D possibly TRBD1 on 6 matching bases. V was trimmed by 0 bases and J by 2 bases, leaving 6 bases between them. The CDR3 has 14 residues. The germline V gene has CDR1 MRHNA and CDR2 SNTAGT. As DNA, the CDR3 is TGTGCCAGCAGTGACTCGGGACACACAGATACGCAGTATTTT. Translation: CASSDSGHTDTQYF.

The CDR3 bases are TGTGCCAGCAGTTTTATCCGGTCTAGCACAGATACGCAGTATTTT. Amino acid sequence: CASSFIRSSTDTQYF. This chain links TRBV28 with TRBJ2-3; the D is unclear. Trimming removed 3 bases from V and 0 bases from J, with 10 bases in between. Germline V lookup: CDR1 MDHEN, CDR2 SYDVKM. The CDR3 has 15 residues. Looking up the rest from reference TRBV28 and TRBJ2-3 gives the full variable domain: DVKVTQSSRYLVKRTGEKVFLECVQDMDHENMFWYRQDPGLGLRLIYFSYDVKMKEKGDIPEGYSVSREKKERFSLILESASTNQTSMYLCASSFIRSSTDTQYFGPGTRLTVL.

The chain recombines TRBV2 with TRBJ2-5; TRBD2 agrees at 9 bases. The J call may be faulty, since TRBJ2-7 better matches the DNA end. There are 15 residues in the CDR3. Germline values: CDR1 SNHLY, CDR2 FYNNEI. The CDR3 spells CASSDHSGSSSEQYF. The CDR3 nucleotides read TGTGCCAGCAGTGACCATAGCGGGAGTTCTTCCGAGCAGTACTTC.

A note on this clone: This CDR3 is also generated by other DNA sequences in the sample. V is TRBV30 and J is TRBJ2-7, with TRBD1 matching over 9 bases. Germline V gene lookup returns CDR1 GTSNPN and CDR2 SVGIG (reference sequence). This CDR3 is 13 amino acids long. With 3 bases clipped from V and 1 base from J, the junction kept 1 base outside the gene matches. This chain's CDR3 is CAWRGQGSYEQYF. In nucleotides, the CDR3 is TGTGCCTGGAGGGGACAGGGATCCTACGAGCAGTACTTC.

The V and J genes are TRBV4-1 and TRBJ1-2; D is uncertain. V lost 0 bases, J lost 3 bases, and 17 bases lay in between. Germline V lookup: CDR1 MGHRA, CDR2 YSYEKL. The CDR3 totals 17 residues. CDR3 sequence: CASSQDRAPLADYGYTF. Here the CDR3 DNA reads TGCGCCAGCAGCCAAGACCGGGCCCCTTTGGCAGACTATGGCTACACCTTC.

J is TRBJ1-2 and V is TRBV7-9, with TRBD1 matching 7 bases. Germline CDR1 reads SEHNR; CDR2 reads FQNEAQ (reference sequence). This CDR3 contains 18 residues. The V segment lost 4 bases and the J segment 0 bases; nucleotides outside the gene matches: 14. The CDR3 bases are TGTGCCAGCAGCTCATTCCGGGACAGTAGAAGGCCTAACTATGGCTACACCTTC. As protein: CASSSFRDSRRPNYGYTF.

V usage is TRBV11-1 and J usage is TRBJ2-7; no clear D. From germline, CDR1 is SGHAT and CDR2 FQDESV (reference sequence). V was shortened by 3 bases and J by 2 bases, with 11 bases between the two germline ends. The CDR3 consists of 14 residues. The CDR3 spells CASSFSERPYEQYF. CDR3 bases: TGTGCCAGCAGCTTCTCAGAGAGACCCTACGAGCAGTACTTC.

The J gene is TRBJ2-1, the V gene TRBV27; D is ambiguous. Germline loops: CDR1 MNHEY, CDR2 SMNVEV (reference sequence). V lost 0 bases to trimming and J lost 5 bases, with 14 bases between them. CDR3 length equals 16 residues. The CDR3 region has the DNA TGTGCCAGCAGTTTATCACGAACAACCGAAAACAATGAGCAGTTCTTC. It yields the protein CASSLSRTTENNEQFF.

The V and J genes are TRBV25-1 and TRBJ2-7, with D perhaps TRBD1 (6 bases). Per germline, CDR1 MGHDK and CDR2 SYGVNS. Trimming shortened V by 3 bases and J by 5 bases, and 17 bases separated the two germline ends. This CDR3 contains 15 residues. As DNA, the CDR3 is TGTGCCAGCAGTGACCCGAAGGACAGTGTCCACGAGCAGTACTTC. The encoded protein is CASSDPKDSVHEQYF.

This clone has a single count. The chain joins TRBV5-1 to TRBJ1-1; 8 positions agree with TRBD1. J was trimmed by 0 bases and V by 4 bases; bases with no gene match: 11. The CDR3 totals 17 residues. Germline CDR1 SGHRS, CDR2 YFSETQ. The CDR3 sequence: CASSIGQGRPMNTEAFF. CDR3 nucleotides: TGCGCCAGCAGCATTGGACAGGGTAGGCCGATGAACACTGAAGCTTTCTTT.

The V call is TRBV27, the J call TRBJ2-7; D gene unclear. The V gene's germline CDR1 is MNHEY and CDR2 SMNVEV (reference sequence). This CDR3 is 14 amino acids long. V dropped 1 base and J dropped 0 bases, with 7 bases sitting between them. CDR3 in amino acids: CASSLFPRSYEQYF. CDR3 bases: TGTGCCAGCAGTTTATTCCCTCGCTCCTACGAGCAGTACTTC.

The chain uses TRBV11-2 and TRBJ1-1; D may be TRBD1 (6 bases). Germline CDR1 is SGHAT and CDR2 is FQNNGV. The CDR3 loop spans 17 amino acids. V was pared by 5 bases and J by 0 bases, with 19 bases between. The CDR3 is CASSLGGWSAVNTEAFF. The CDR3 DNA is TGTGCCAGCAGCCTAGGGGGATGGAGCGCCGTGAACACTGAAGCTTTCTTT. Full variable domain (missing parts from reference TRBV11-2 and TRBJ1-1): EAGVAQSPRYKIIEKRQSVAFWCNPISGHATLYWYQQILGQGPKLLIQFQNNGVVDDSQLPKDRFSAERLKGVDSTLKIQPAKLEDSAVYLCASSLGGWSAVNTEAFFGQGTRLTVV.

In this sample, this clone turned up once. This sequence joins TRBV7-2 and TRBJ2-7; possibly TRBD1 for D (6 bases). V lost 6 bases, J lost 4 bases, and 16 bases lay in between. The V gene's germline CDR1 is SGHTA and CDR2 FQGNSA. The CDR3 consists of 14 residues. The CDR3 is CASSYTGPGYEQYF. The DNA for the CDR3 is TGTGCCAGCAGTTACACAGGGCCAGGGTACGAGCAGTACTTC. The whole variable domain, remainder taken from reference TRBV7-2 and TRBJ2-7, is GAGVSQSPSNKVTEKGKDVELRCDPISGHTALYWYRQSLGQGLEFLIYFQGNSAPDKSGLPSDRFSAERTGGSVSTLTIQRTQQEDSAVYLCASSYTGPGYEQYFGPGTRLTVT.

The rearrangement joins TRBV11-2 to TRBJ2-1, with 11 bases matching TRBD2. Looked up from germline, CDR1 is SGHAT and CDR2 is FQNNGV. The CDR3 has 16 amino acids. Trimming took 6 bases from V and 3 from J; bases not matched to a gene: 7. CDR3 residues: CASSRLAGGGYNEQFF. CDR3 bases: TGTGCCAGCAGTCGATTAGCGGGAGGGGGCTACAATGAGCAGTTCTTC.

This chain uses TRBV28 with TRBJ1-2, with 7 bases fitting TRBD1. The CDR3 extends over 18 amino acids. CDR1 and CDR2 from the germline V gene are MDHEN and SYDVKM. V was pared by 2 bases and J by 3 bases, with 15 bases of the junction left unmatched. The CDR3 nucleotides read TGTGCCAGCAGTTTAGACTTAAGGGGGCAGGGTGAGGACTATGGCTACACCTTC. This gives the protein CASSLDLRGQGEDYGYTF.

The CDR3 region has the DNA TGCAGCGTTTTGGAGAACACCGGGGAGCTGTTTTTT. This sequence encodes CSVLENTGELFF. This chain connects TRBV29-1 to TRBJ2-2, with D uncertain. CDR3 length: 12 amino acids. Trimming removed 5 bases at V and 1 base at J, with 5 bases between. CDR1 SQVTM and CDR2 ANQGSEA come from the germline V gene.

This chain joins TRBV7-9 and TRBJ2-7; TRBD1 matches 7 bases. The CDR3 contains 16 residues. V lost 5 bases and J lost 0; bases outside the gene matches: 10. Germline CDR1 and CDR2: SEHNR and FQNEAQ (reference sequence). The CDR3 loop is CASSPRRDRSSYEQYF. In DNA, the CDR3 is TGTGCCAGCAGCCCTAGACGGGACAGATCCTCCTACGAGCAGTACTTC.

The rearrangement links TRBV27 to TRBJ2-3; possibly TRBD1 for D (5 bases). The length of the CDR3 is 16 residues. Germline V gene sequence: CDR1 MNHEY, CDR2 SMNVEV (reference sequence). V was clipped by 5 bases and J by 1 base, with 16 bases between them. CDR3 region: CASSTRRRGGTDTQYF. The CDR3 nucleotides read TGTGCCAGCAGTACCCGTCGAAGGGGCGGCACAGATACGCAGTATTTT.

This clone has just one count. This sequence joins TRBV28 and TRBJ2-4; 16 bases align to TRBD2. The CDR3 is made up of 15 amino acids. Germline-derived CDR1 and CDR2 are MDHEN and SYDVKM. The trim removed 5 bases at V and 7 bases at J, leaving 2 bases unmatched. The DNA for the CDR3 is TGTGCCAGCAGTACGGGACTAGCGGGAGGGAACATTCAGTACTTC. Protein: CASSTGLAGGNIQYF.

Concerning this clone itself: Other DNA sequences in this sample translate to the same CDR3. The V and J genes are TRBV5-6 and TRBJ2-7; D may be TRBD2 (6 bases). V was shortened by 3 bases and J by 0 bases, with 10 bases between the two germline ends. From germline, CDR1 is SGHDT and CDR2 YYEEEE. The CDR3 contains 14 residues. CDR3 amino acids: CASSSGGSSYEQYF. In nucleotides, the CDR3 is TGTGCCAGCAGCTCCGGGGGAAGCTCCTACGAGCAGTACTTC.